The entry below gives a single T cell receptor (beta chain) sequence along with its context. V shed 4 bases and J shed 7 bases, with 14 bases lying between them. Germline CDR1 is SGDLS and CDR2 is YYNGEE. CDR3 length equals 14 residues. Clones were sequenced by immunoSEQ multiplex PCR, and TCRdb holds only the in-frame ones, with some missing. The repertoire includes roughly 45,000 clones, about 83% of them detected once, and roughly 6.6% sits in the top ten. This sample was included in a study of T cell responses to AZD1222 COVID-19 vaccine. The chain couples TRBV9 to TRBJ1-4; a possible D gene is TRBD1 (6 bases). The TCR sequence derives from an adult in good health. Sequencing used peripheral blood, obtained on day 0 of AZD1222 vaccination. The CDR3 protein is CASSPGGGGEKLFF. CDR3 sequence (DNA): TGTGCCAGCAGCCCCGGGGGAGGGGGTGAAAAACTGTTTTTT.